Listed below are T cell receptor beta chains from one sample, sequenced in a study of Tregs in tolerant kidney transplant recipients. Produced via immunoSEQ multiplex PCR; TCRdb's table is partial and in-frame only. The sample includes about 68,000 clones, around 83% of them seen just once. The sequenced sample was CD4+ T cells from blood. These receptors were obtained from a human donor in good health. Both conserved end residues are part of each CDR3. The order of the fields is clone size, V gene, D gene, J gene, CDR3 protein, CDR3 DNA. D genes are given only for firm matches. Clone size is not always given. Where it is, it says once, few, many or a class for expanded clones.

size: .
V: TRBV5-5
D: .
J: TRBJ2-1
CDR3: CASSLQGPHNEQFF
DNA: TGTGCCAGCAGCTTACAGGGTCCGCACAATGAGCAGTTCTTC

size: .
V: TRBV4-1
D: .
J: TRBJ1-3
CDR3: CASSQIDMGIRGTIYF
DNA: TGCGCCAGCAGCCAGATCGACATGGGGATTAGAGGCACCATATATTTT

size: .
V: TRBV7-2
D: .
J: TRBJ1-6
CDR3: CASSLSPNSPLHF
DNA: TGTGCCAGCAGCTTATCACCGAATTCACCCCTCCACTTT

size: .
V: TRBV5-1
D: .
J: TRBJ1-2
CDR3: CASSLAVGDGYTF
DNA: TGCGCCAGCAGCTTGGCCGTCGGTGATGGCTACACCTTC

size: once
V: TRBV10-2
D: .
J: TRBJ1-1
CDR3: CASSESYWSDTEAFF
DNA: TGCGCCAGCAGTGAGTCGTATTGGTCGGACACTGAAGCTTTCTTT

size: once
V: TRBV7-8
D: .
J: TRBJ2-2
CDR3: CASSLDAGSTGELFF
DNA: TGTGCCAGCAGCCTAGATGCGGGGAGCACCGGGGAGCTGTTTTTT

size: once
V: TRBV19
D: .
J: TRBJ1-1
CDR3: CASSPQPTNTEAFF
DNA: TGTGCCAGTAGTCCCCAGCCTACGAACACTGAAGCTTTCTTT

size: few
V: TRBV7-8
D: TRBD1
J: TRBJ1-3
CDR3: CASSALTQGVNTIYF
DNA: TGTGCCAGCAGCGCCTTGACCCAGGGGGTTAACACCATATATTTT

size: .
V: TRBV29-1
D: .
J: TRBJ2-2
CDR3: CSVQGGPNTGELFF
DNA: TGCAGCGTCCAAGGGGGGCCGAACACCGGGGAGCTGTTTTTT

size: .
V: TRBV15
D: .
J: TRBJ2-2
CDR3: CATSRDGTGELFF
DNA: TGTGCCACCAGCAGAGATGGGACCGGGGAGCTGTTTTTT

size: .
V: TRBV10-2
D: .
J: TRBJ2-1
CDR3: CASARLENEQFF
DNA: TGCGCCAGCGCGCGGTTGGAGAATGAGCAGTTCTTC

size: .
V: TRBV6-1
D: .
J: TRBJ1-1
CDR3: CASSRVAMVNTEAFF
DNA: TGTGCCAGCAGTCGGGTAGCAATGGTGAACACTGAAGCTTTCTTT

size: few
V: TRBV7-2
D: TRBD1
J: TRBJ2-1
CDR3: CASSLGDRPNEQFF
DNA: TGTGCCAGCAGCTTGGGGGACAGACCAAATGAGCAGTTCTTC

size: .
V: TRBV9
D: TRBD2
J: TRBJ2-5
CDR3: CASSGDGAGGGETQYF
DNA: TGTGCCAGCAGCGGCGACGGAGCGGGAGGAGGAGAGACCCAGTACTTC

size: .
V: TRBV7-9
D: .
J: TRBJ2-3
CDR3: CASSSGTSGHTDTQYF
DNA: TGTGCCAGCAGCTCGGGGACATCCGGACACACAGATACGCAGTATTTT

size: .
V: TRBV10-3
D: TRBD2
J: TRBJ2-5
CDR3: CAISGFSGGETQYF
DNA: TGTGCCATCAGCGGATTTAGCGGGGGAGAGACCCAGTACTTC

size: .
V: TRBV4-3
D: .
J: TRBJ2-3
CDR3: CASSQVGPDTQYF
DNA: TGCGCCAGCAGCCAAGTAGGGCCAGATACGCAGTATTTT

size: .
V: TRBV4-3
D: .
J: TRBJ1-2
CDR3: CASSQQHRANGYTF
DNA: TGCGCCAGCAGCCAACAGCACCGGGCTAATGGCTACACCTTC

size: .
V: TRBV6-5
D: .
J: TRBJ1-1
CDR3: CARTYRLQNTEAFF
DNA: TGTGCCAGGACGTACAGGCTCCAGAACACTGAAGCTTTCTTT

size: .
V: TRBV5-6
D: .
J: TRBJ1-2
CDR3: CASSQGYYGYTF
DNA: TGTGCCAGCAGCCAGGGTTACTATGGCTACACCTTC

size: .
V: TRBV18
D: .
J: TRBJ2-1
CDR3: CASSPYNEQFF
DNA: TGTGCCAGCTCACCGTACAATGAGCAGTTCTTC

size: .
V: TRBV11-2
D: .
J: TRBJ2-7
CDR3: CASSLDSGGFSYEQYF
DNA: TGTGCCAGCAGCTTAGATAGTGGGGGGTTCTCCTACGAGCAGTACTTC

size: few
V: TRBV9
D: .
J: TRBJ2-7
CDR3: CASSEGPLTHYEQYF
DNA: TGTGCCAGCAGCGAGGGACCACTTACACACTACGAGCAGTACTTC

size: .
V: TRBV18
D: .
J: TRBJ1-2
CDR3: CASSPRPLDGYTF
DNA: TGTGCCAGCTCACCACGACCCCTTGATGGCTACACCTTC

size: .
V: TRBV2
D: .
J: TRBJ2-5
CDR3: CASSEPRQETQYF
DNA: TGTGCCAGCAGTGAACCCAGGCAAGAGACCCAGTACTTC

size: few
V: TRBV7-2
D: TRBD1
J: TRBJ1-1
CDR3: CASTPLGQEITEAFF
DNA: TGTGCCAGCACCCCCCTCGGACAGGAGATCACTGAAGCTTTCTTT

size: few
V: TRBV6-5
D: .
J: TRBJ1-2
CDR3: CASSKPGNLHGYTF
DNA: TGTGCCAGCAGTAAGCCGGGCAACCTACATGGCTACACCTTC

size: .
V: TRBV7-2
D: .
J: TRBJ2-1
CDR3: CASSRSGPQFF
DNA: TGTGCCAGCAGCCGCAGCGGCCCCCAGTTCTTC

size: .
V: TRBV7-8
D: TRBD1
J: TRBJ1-2
CDR3: CASSLSTTGVGYTF
DNA: TGTGCCAGCAGCCTAAGTACTACAGGGGTTGGCTACACCTTC

size: .
V: TRBV13
D: .
J: TRBJ2-5
CDR3: CASSSRTVQETQYF
DNA: TGTGCCAGCAGTTCCCGGACGGTGCAAGAGACCCAGTACTTC

size: few
V: TRBV27
D: .
J: TRBJ1-1
CDR3: CASRAYRDTEAFF
DNA: TGTGCCAGCAGGGCATATCGGGACACTGAAGCTTTCTTT

size: .
V: TRBV11-2
D: TRBD2
J: TRBJ2-1
CDR3: CASSTISGGVYNEQFF
DNA: TGTGCCAGCAGCACAATTAGCGGGGGGGTTTACAATGAGCAGTTCTTC

size: once
V: TRBV5-1
D: .
J: TRBJ1-4
CDR3: CASSLIFSGATNEKLFF
DNA: TGCGCCAGCAGCTTGATATTTAGCGGAGCAACTAATGAAAAACTGTTTTTT

size: .
V: TRBV6-5
D: TRBD2
J: TRBJ2-5
CDR3: CAISGFSGGETQYF
DNA: TGTGCCATCAGCGGATTTAGCGGGGGAGAGACCCAGTACTTC

size: .
V: TRBV28
D: .
J: TRBJ2-1
CDR3: CASTGGRENEQFF
DNA: TGTGCCAGCACTGGTGGGCGCGAGAATGAGCAGTTCTTC

size: .
V: TRBV7-2
D: .
J: TRBJ1-1
CDR3: CASSRMGQNTEAFF
DNA: TGTGCCAGCAGCCGTATGGGACAGAACACTGAAGCTTTCTTT

size: .
V: TRBV5-6
D: .
J: TRBJ2-2
CDR3: CASSPFPGANTGELFF
DNA: TGTGCCAGCAGCCCCTTTCCCGGCGCGAACACCGGGGAGCTGTTTTTT

size: .
V: TRBV4-2
D: .
J: TRBJ1-1
CDR3: CASSQEAYTEAFF
DNA: TGTGCCAGCAGCCAAGAGGCGTACACTGAAGCTTTCTTT

size: .
V: TRBV5-4
D: .
J: TRBJ1-2
CDR3: CASSPTPGVIYGYTF
DNA: TGTGCCAGCAGCCCAACTCCCGGGGTCATCTATGGCTACACCTTC

size: .
V: TRBV7-9
D: .
J: TRBJ1-1
CDR3: CASSSSQVASRHTEAFF
DNA: TGTGCCAGCAGCTCCAGTCAGGTCGCCTCAAGGCACACTGAAGCTTTCTTT

size: .
V: TRBV6-5
D: .
J: TRBJ1-3
CDR3: CASSYQQGSGNTIYF
DNA: TGTGCCAGCAGTTACCAGCAGGGGTCTGGAAACACCATATATTTT

size: .
V: TRBV6-6
D: .
J: TRBJ1-2
CDR3: CASSYSGDYGYTF
DNA: TGTGCCAGCAGTTACTCGGGGGACTATGGCTACACCTTC

size: once
V: TRBV6-6
D: TRBD1
J: TRBJ1-5
CDR3: CASSLTGVVQPQHF
DNA: TGTGCCAGCAGCCTGACAGGGGTCGTGCAGCCCCAGCATTTT

size: .
V: TRBV5-1
D: .
J: TRBJ1-2
CDR3: CASSLQDNFYGYTF
DNA: TGCGCCAGCAGCTTGCAGGACAACTTCTATGGCTACACCTTC

size: .
V: TRBV11-1
D: .
J: TRBJ2-7
CDR3: CASSLEDYHEQYF
DNA: TGTGCCAGCAGCTTAGAGGACTACCACGAGCAGTACTTC

size: .
V: TRBV19
D: TRBD2
J: TRBJ2-7
CDR3: CASSIGGGSVSYEQYF
DNA: TGTGCCAGTAGTATAGGCGGCGGGAGTGTCTCCTACGAGCAGTACTTC

size: .
V: TRBV19
D: TRBD1
J: TRBJ1-1
CDR3: CASTQGALNTEAFF
DNA: TGTGCCAGTACTCAGGGGGCCCTTAACACTGAAGCTTTCTTT

size: .
V: TRBV4-3
D: TRBD1
J: TRBJ1-1
CDR3: CASSQDRGRAEAFF
DNA: TGCGCCAGCAGCCAGGACAGGGGACGGGCTGAAGCTTTCTTT